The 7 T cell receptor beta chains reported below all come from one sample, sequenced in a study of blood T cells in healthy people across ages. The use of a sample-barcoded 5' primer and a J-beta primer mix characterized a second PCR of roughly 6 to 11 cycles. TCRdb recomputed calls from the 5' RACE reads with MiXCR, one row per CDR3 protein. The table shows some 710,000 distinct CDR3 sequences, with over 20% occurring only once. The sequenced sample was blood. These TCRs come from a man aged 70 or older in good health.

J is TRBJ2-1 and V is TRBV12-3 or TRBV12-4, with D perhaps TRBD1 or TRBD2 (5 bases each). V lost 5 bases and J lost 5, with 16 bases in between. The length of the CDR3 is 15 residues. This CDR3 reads CASSPGAQVHNEQFF. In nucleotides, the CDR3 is TGTGCCAGCAGTCCCGGGGCACAGGTCCACAATGAGCAGTTCTTC.

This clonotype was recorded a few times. The CDR3 sequence is CASSQDWSANYGYTF. CDR3 nucleotide sequence: TGTGCCAGCAGCCAAGATTGGTCCGCTAACTATGGCTACACCTTC. V and J are TRBV3-1 and TRBJ1-2; D uncertain. Germline values: CDR1 LGHDT, CDR2 YNNKEL (reference sequence). The CDR3 has 15 residues. V gave up 0 bases and J gave up 0 bases, with 8 bases separating them.

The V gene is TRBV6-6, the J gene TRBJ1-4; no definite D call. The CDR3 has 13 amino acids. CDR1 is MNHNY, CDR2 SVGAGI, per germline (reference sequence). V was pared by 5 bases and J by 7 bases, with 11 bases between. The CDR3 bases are TGTGCCAGCAGTCCCAGAGAGGCTGAAAAACTGTTTTTT. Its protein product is CASSPREAEKLFF.

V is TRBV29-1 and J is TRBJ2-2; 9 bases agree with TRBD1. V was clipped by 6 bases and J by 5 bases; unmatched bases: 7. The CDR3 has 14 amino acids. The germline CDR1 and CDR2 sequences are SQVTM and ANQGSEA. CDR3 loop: CSVATGGWTGELFF. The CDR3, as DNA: TGCAGCGTGGCGACAGGGGGGTGGACCGGGGAGCTGTTTTTT.

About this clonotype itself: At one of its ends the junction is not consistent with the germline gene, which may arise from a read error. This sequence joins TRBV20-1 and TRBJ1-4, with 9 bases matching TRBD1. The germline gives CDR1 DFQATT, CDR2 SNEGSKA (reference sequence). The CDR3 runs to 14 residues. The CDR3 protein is CSARDPRRTGDSLF. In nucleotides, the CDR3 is TGCAGTGCTAGAGATCCACGGCGGACAGGGGACTCCCTTTTT.

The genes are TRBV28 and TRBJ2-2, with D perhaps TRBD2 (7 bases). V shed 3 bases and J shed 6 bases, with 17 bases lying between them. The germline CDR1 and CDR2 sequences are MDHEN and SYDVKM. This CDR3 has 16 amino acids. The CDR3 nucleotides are TGTGCCAGCAGTTTGATGGGGCGGGGGCGGTCCGGGGAGCTGTTTTTT. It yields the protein CASSLMGRGRSGELFF.

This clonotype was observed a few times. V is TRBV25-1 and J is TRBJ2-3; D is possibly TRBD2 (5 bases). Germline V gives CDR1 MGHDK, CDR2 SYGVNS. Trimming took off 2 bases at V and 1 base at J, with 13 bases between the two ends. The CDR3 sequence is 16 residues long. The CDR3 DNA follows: TGTGCCAGCAGTGAAGGCCTCGGAGGTGGCACAGATACGCAGTATTTT. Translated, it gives CASSEGLGGGTDTQYF.